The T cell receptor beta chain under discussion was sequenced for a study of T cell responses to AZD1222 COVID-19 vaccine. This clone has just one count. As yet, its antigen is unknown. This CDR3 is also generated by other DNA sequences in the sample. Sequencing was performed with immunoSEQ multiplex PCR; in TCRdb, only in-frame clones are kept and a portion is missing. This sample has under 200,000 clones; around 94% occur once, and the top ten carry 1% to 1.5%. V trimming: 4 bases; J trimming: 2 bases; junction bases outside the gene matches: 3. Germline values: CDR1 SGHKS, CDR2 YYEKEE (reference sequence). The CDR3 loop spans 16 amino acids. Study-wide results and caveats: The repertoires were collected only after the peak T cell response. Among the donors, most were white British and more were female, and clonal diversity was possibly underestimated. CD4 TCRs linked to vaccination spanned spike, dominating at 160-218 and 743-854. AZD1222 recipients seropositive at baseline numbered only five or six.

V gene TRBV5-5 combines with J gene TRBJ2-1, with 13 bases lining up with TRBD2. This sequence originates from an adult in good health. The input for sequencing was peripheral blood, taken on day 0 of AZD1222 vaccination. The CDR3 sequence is CASSPGLAGAYNEQFF. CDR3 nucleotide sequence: TGTGCCAGCAGCCCCGGACTAGCGGGGGCCTACAATGAGCAGTTCTTC.